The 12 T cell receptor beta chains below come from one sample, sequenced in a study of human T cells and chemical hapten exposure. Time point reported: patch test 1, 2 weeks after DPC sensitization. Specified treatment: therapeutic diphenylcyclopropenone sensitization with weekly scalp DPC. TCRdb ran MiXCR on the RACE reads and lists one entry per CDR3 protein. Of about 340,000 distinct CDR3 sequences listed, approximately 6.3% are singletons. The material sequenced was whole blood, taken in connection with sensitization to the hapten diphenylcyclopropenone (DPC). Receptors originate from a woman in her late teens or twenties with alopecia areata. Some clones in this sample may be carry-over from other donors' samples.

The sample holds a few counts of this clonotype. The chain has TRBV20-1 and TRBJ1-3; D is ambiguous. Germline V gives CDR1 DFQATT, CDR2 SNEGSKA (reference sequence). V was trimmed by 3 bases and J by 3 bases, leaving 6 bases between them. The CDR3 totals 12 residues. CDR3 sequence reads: CSASIGGNTIYF. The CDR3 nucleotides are TGCAGTGCTAGTATAGGTGGAAACACCATATATTTT.

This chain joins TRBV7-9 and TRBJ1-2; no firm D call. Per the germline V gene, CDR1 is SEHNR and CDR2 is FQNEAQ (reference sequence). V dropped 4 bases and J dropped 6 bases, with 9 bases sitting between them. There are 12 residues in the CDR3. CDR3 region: CASSSPRHGYTF. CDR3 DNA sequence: TGTGCCAGCAGCTCCCCACGGCATGGCTACACCTTC.

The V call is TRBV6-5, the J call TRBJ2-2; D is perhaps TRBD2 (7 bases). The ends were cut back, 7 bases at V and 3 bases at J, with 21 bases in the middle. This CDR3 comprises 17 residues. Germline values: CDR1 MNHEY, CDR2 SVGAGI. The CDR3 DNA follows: TGTGCCAGCACCCCCCCCGGGGGCGGGGGTGACACCGGGGAGCTGTTTTTT. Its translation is CASTPPGGGGDTGELFF.

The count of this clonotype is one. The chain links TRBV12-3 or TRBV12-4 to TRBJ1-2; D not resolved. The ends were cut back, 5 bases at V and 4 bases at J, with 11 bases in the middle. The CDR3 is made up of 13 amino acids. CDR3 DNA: TGTGCCAGCAGTCCACTACAACGCTATGGCTACACCTTC. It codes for CASSPLQRYGYTF.

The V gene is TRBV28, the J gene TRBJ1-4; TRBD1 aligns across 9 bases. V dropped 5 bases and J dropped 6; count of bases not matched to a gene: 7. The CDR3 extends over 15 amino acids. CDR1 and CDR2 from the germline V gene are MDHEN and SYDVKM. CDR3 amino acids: CASSGRDREDEKLFF. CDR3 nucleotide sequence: TGTGCCAGCAGTGGACGGGACAGGGAGGATGAAAAACTGTTTTTT.

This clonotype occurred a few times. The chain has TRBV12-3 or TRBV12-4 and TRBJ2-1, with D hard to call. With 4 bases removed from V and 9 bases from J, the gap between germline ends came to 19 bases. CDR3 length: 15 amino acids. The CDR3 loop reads CASSSNDHVRFEQFF. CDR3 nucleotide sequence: TGTGCCAGCAGTTCAAACGACCACGTACGATTTGAGCAGTTCTTC.

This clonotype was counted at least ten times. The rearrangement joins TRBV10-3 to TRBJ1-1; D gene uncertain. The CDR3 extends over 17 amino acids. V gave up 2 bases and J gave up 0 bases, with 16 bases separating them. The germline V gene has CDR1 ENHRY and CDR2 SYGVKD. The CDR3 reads CAISEQQRSLMNTEAFF. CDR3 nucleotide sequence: TGTGCCATCAGTGAGCAACAGAGGTCTCTCATGAACACTGAAGCTTTCTTT.

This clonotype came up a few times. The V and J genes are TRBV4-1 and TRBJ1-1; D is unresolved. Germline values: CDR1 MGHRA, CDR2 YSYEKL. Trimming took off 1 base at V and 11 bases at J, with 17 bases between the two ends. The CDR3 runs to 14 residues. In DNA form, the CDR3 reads TGCGCCAGCAGCCAAGTGGGCTCTGTCGACCGGGCTTTCTTT. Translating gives CASSQVGSVDRAFF.

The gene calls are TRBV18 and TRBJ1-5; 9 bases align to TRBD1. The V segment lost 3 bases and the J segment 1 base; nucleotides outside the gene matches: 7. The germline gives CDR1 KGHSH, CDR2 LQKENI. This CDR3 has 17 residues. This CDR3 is CASSPSGTGSSNQPQHF. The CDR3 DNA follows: TGTGCCAGCTCACCCTCCGGGACAGGGTCAAGCAATCAGCCCCAGCATTTT.

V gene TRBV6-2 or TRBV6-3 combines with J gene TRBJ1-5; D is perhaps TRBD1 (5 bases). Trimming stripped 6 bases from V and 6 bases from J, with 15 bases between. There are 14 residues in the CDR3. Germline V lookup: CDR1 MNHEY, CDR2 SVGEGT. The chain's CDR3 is CASRTQGGGQPQHF. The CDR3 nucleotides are TGTGCCAGCAGAACCCAGGGTGGAGGTCAGCCCCAGCATTTT.

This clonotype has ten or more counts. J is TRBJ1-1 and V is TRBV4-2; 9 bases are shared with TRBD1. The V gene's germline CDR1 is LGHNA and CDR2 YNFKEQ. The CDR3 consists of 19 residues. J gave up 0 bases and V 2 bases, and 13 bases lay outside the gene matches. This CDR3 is CASSQTTGQGRRMNTEAFF. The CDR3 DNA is TGTGCCAGCAGCCAAACGACGGGACAGGGACGAAGGATGAACACTGAAGCTTTCTTT.

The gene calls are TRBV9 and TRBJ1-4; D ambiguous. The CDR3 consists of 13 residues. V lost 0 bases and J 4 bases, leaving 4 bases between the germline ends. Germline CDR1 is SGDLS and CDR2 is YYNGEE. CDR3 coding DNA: TGTGCCAGCAGCGTAGAGGGTAATGAAAAACTGTTTTTT. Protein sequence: CASSVEGNEKLFF.